The present TCR beta chain was sequenced within a study of STAT5B mutations in CD4+ large granular lymphocyte leukemia. This clone turned up a few times. What it binds is not known. Findings of the study overall: Main leukemic clonotypes were patient-specific, but roughly 26% appeared at low frequency elsewhere. Top patient clones used TRBV06 genes more often: 8/27 versus 2/35 in controls.

Generated by immunoSEQ multiplex PCR, the TCRdb table keeps only in-frame clones and is missing some. The repertoire consists of 25,000 to 35,000 clones, with about 76% occurring once and the leading ten covering about 0.95%. This CDR3 has 15 residues. Germline-derived CDR1 and CDR2 are SNHLY and FYNNEI. J was trimmed by 5 bases and V by 4 bases; bases with no gene match: 3. The sample was CD4+ T cells from blood buffy coats. The V call is TRBV2, the J call TRBJ2-1; 12 bases fit TRBD2. This clonotype was sampled from a human donor in good health. As DNA, the CDR3 is TGTGCCAGCAGTGCACTAGCGGGAGGAGACAATGAGCAGTTCTTC. Amino acids: CASSALAGGDNEQFF.